These T cell receptor beta chains were read from a single sample in a study of tumor-infiltrating lymphocytes in primary liver carcinoma. TCRdb reanalysed the multiplex PCR reads using MiXCR and keeps one entry per CDR3 protein. The table includes some 190,000 distinct CDR3 sequences, 60% detected once. The source material was peripheral blood. Receptor source: a man aged 35-49 years with primary liver carcinoma and hepatitis B virus infection. Both conserved end residues are part of each CDR3. D genes are given only for firm matches. Only part of the rows carry a size: once, few, many, or a class if the clone is expanded.

v_call: TRBV6-5
d_call: TRBD1
clone_size: .
j_call: TRBJ2-7
cdr3_nt: TGTGCCGGCAGTCAATCCGGGACAGGGACGAACGAGCAGTACTTC
cdr3_aa: CAGSQSGTGTNEQYF

v_call: TRBV29-1
d_call: .
clone_size: .
j_call: TRBJ2-7
cdr3_nt: TGCAGCGTTGTTACCAGGGACTCCTACGAGCAGTACTTC
cdr3_aa: CSVVTRDSYEQYF

v_call: TRBV6-6
d_call: TRBD2
clone_size: .
j_call: TRBJ2-3
cdr3_nt: TGTGCCAGCAGCCCCGGGACTAGGGCAGATACGCAGTATTTT
cdr3_aa: CASSPGTRADTQYF

v_call: TRBV7-8
d_call: TRBD2
clone_size: few
j_call: TRBJ2-7
cdr3_nt: TGTGCCAGCAGCTTGCTAGCGGACTCCTACGAGCAGTACTTC
cdr3_aa: CASSLLADSYEQYF

v_call: TRBV4-1
d_call: .
clone_size: .
j_call: TRBJ2-7
cdr3_nt: TGCGCCAGCAGCCAAGCCCCGGGACAATCCTACGAGCAGTACTTC
cdr3_aa: CASSQAPGQSYEQYF

v_call: TRBV10-3
d_call: .
clone_size: .
j_call: TRBJ1-4
cdr3_nt: TGTGCCATCGGGGAGCTTCAGGTGGGTAATGAAAAACTGTTTTTT
cdr3_aa: CAIGELQVGNEKLFF

v_call: TRBV6-1
d_call: .
clone_size: .
j_call: TRBJ1-1
cdr3_nt: TGTGCCACCCCGAGAGGGCCAGGGATGAACACTGAAGTTTTCTTT
cdr3_aa: CATPRGPGMNTEVFF

v_call: TRBV11-2
d_call: .
clone_size: .
j_call: TRBJ2-1
cdr3_nt: TGTACAAGCAGCTCCCAGAGGTCAGTTAATGAGCAGTTCTTC
cdr3_aa: CTSSSQRSVNEQFF

v_call: TRBV29-1
d_call: .
clone_size: .
j_call: TRBJ2-6
cdr3_nt: TGCAGCGCTGAGTATCCGCGGGGCACGCGCTCTGGGGCCAACGTCCTGACTTTC
cdr3_aa: CSAEYPRGTRSGANVLTF

v_call: TRBV5-1
d_call: .
clone_size: .
j_call: TRBJ2-1
cdr3_nt: TGCGTCAGCAGCTGGGGGGACAGCTGGAATGAGCAGTTCTTC
cdr3_aa: CVSSWGDSWNEQFF

v_call: TRBV12-3/TRBV12-4
d_call: TRBD2
clone_size: .
j_call: TRBJ2-1
cdr3_nt: TGTGCCATCAGTTTAGGACTAGCGGTAGGAGGTGGCGATGAGCAGTTCTTC
cdr3_aa: CAISLGLAVGGGDEQFF

v_call: TRBV28
d_call: .
clone_size: .
j_call: TRBJ2-5
cdr3_nt: TGTGCCAGCAGCCGCACTAAGCCCAATGAAGAGACCCAGTATTTC
cdr3_aa: CASSRTKPNEETQYF

v_call: TRBV7-9
d_call: .
clone_size: few
j_call: TRBJ1-2
cdr3_nt: TGTGCCAGCAGTCCGTTGAGGGGGGAGAACGACTATGGCTACACCTTC
cdr3_aa: CASSPLRGENDYGYTF

v_call: TRBV29-1
d_call: .
clone_size: few
j_call: TRBJ1-4
cdr3_nt: TGCAGCGCGAGACAGTCCAGGGATGAAAAACTGTTTTTT
cdr3_aa: CSARQSRDEKLFF

v_call: TRBV12-3/TRBV12-4
d_call: TRBD1
clone_size: .
j_call: TRBJ2-5
cdr3_nt: TGTGCCAGCAGTTCACCAGGGGGCGCGGGAGAGACCCAGTACTTC
cdr3_aa: CASSSPGGAGETQYF

v_call: TRBV10-3
d_call: .
clone_size: .
j_call: TRBJ1-5
cdr3_nt: TGTGCCGCCGACCACGGGAACAATCAGCCCCAGCATTTT
cdr3_aa: CAADHGNNQPQHF

v_call: TRBV11-2
d_call: TRBD2
clone_size: once
j_call: TRBJ2-7
cdr3_nt: TGTACCAGCAGCTCGGCGGGATCGGGGGGGGAGCAGTACTTC
cdr3_aa: CTSSSAGSGGEQYF

v_call: TRBV4-1
d_call: .
clone_size: few
j_call: TRBJ1-4
cdr3_nt: TGCGCCAGCAGCCCAAGACGGTTGGCAACTAATGAAAAACTGTTTTTT
cdr3_aa: CASSPRRLATNEKLFF

v_call: TRBV6-5
d_call: TRBD1
clone_size: few
j_call: TRBJ2-7
cdr3_nt: TGTGCCAGCAGAATCCGGGACAGGGGCTCCTACGAGCAGTACTTC
cdr3_aa: CASRIRDRGSYEQYF

v_call: TRBV6-1
d_call: TRBD1
clone_size: .
j_call: TRBJ1-2
cdr3_nt: TGTGCCAGCAGTGCTGGGACAGGGAACTATGGCTACACCTTC
cdr3_aa: CASSAGTGNYGYTF

v_call: TRBV12-3/TRBV12-4
d_call: .
clone_size: few
j_call: TRBJ1-1
cdr3_nt: TGTGCCAGCCGTTTGGGGGACACCCCTGACACTGAAGCTTTCTTT
cdr3_aa: CASRLGDTPDTEAFF

v_call: TRBV13
d_call: .
clone_size: .
j_call: TRBJ2-7
cdr3_nt: TGTGCCAGCAGCTTAGGGGGACGACCGGAGCAGTACTTC
cdr3_aa: CASSLGGRPEQYF

v_call: TRBV11-1
d_call: .
clone_size: many
j_call: TRBJ2-7
cdr3_nt: TGTGCCAGCAGCTTGGGAGCTAGCGACTACGAGCAGTACTTC
cdr3_aa: CASSLGASDYEQYF

v_call: TRBV29-1
d_call: .
clone_size: .
j_call: TRBJ2-7
cdr3_nt: TGCAGCGTTGAAGGCCGGGCCCCTCGGTACGAGCAGTACTTC
cdr3_aa: CSVEGRAPRYEQYF

v_call: TRBV5-1
d_call: .
clone_size: .
j_call: TRBJ1-5
cdr3_nt: TGCGCCAGCAGCTTTACAGGGCTGGGTCAGCCCCGGCATTTT
cdr3_aa: CASSFTGLGQPRHF

v_call: TRBV28
d_call: .
clone_size: .
j_call: TRBJ2-5
cdr3_nt: TGTACCAGCAGTTCCACCTCTCTAGCTGAAGAGACCCAGTACTTC
cdr3_aa: CTSSSTSLAEETQYF

v_call: TRBV12-3/TRBV12-4
d_call: .
clone_size: .
j_call: TRBJ2-7
cdr3_nt: TGTGCCAGCAGTTTCAGGGGTCGATACGAGCAGTACTTC
cdr3_aa: CASSFRGRYEQYF

v_call: TRBV11-3
d_call: .
clone_size: .
j_call: TRBJ2-1
cdr3_nt: TGTGCCAGCAGCCCCCGACAGAAGAATGAGCAGATCTTC
cdr3_aa: CASSPRQKNEQIF

v_call: TRBV11-2
d_call: .
clone_size: many
j_call: TRBJ2-3
cdr3_nt: TGTGCCAGCAGCTTAGAAGGTGGGGGGAACACAGATACGCAGTATTTT
cdr3_aa: CASSLEGGGNTDTQYF

v_call: TRBV11-2
d_call: .
clone_size: many
j_call: TRBJ2-2
cdr3_nt: TGTGCCAGCAGCTCGTATTGGATGAACACCGGGGAGCTGTTTTTT
cdr3_aa: CASSSYWMNTGELFF

v_call: TRBV4-2
d_call: TRBD1
clone_size: .
j_call: TRBJ2-7
cdr3_nt: TGTGCCAGCAGCCAAGGGACAGGAAAAGGGGAGCAGTACTTC
cdr3_aa: CASSQGTGKGEQYF

v_call: TRBV6-5
d_call: TRBD1
clone_size: .
j_call: TRBJ1-5
cdr3_nt: TGTGCCAGCAGTAGGACAGGGGGGGCTCAGCCCCAGCATTTT
cdr3_aa: CASSRTGGAQPQHF